This T cell receptor (beta chain) came from a study of Graves' ophthalmopathy and Graves' hyperthyroidism. Looking at the study overall: Absence of ophthalmopathy within 18 months of follow-up defined stable hyperthyroidism. Broader study findings: Most clonotypes expanded in thyroid above 0.001 frequency were present in blood too. Classification of ophthalmopathy versus stable hyperthyroidism by a 13-signature model yielded around 90% sensitivity and roughly 80% specificity.

As concerns this clonotype: Antigen unknown.

Excluded were patients with other autoimmune diseases, uncontrolled infections, pregnancy or lactation. The TCR beta CDR3 regions underwent amplification from RNA transcripts. A first-round RT-PCR used HTBI primers, followed by a second-round multiplex PCR. From the multiplex PCR reads, TCRdb called clonotypes with MiXCR, one entry per CDR3 protein. The table lists around 520,000 distinct CDR3 sequences, roughly 40% of them singletons. The CDR3 extends over 15 amino acids. The germline V gene encodes CDR1 SEHNR and CDR2 FQNEAQ (reference sequence). The clonotype comes from an adult man with Graves' hyperthyroidism. The chain joins TRBV7-9 to TRBJ2-5, with 9 bases matching TRBD1. The assigned J gene may be wrong: the sequence end matches TRBJ2-1 better. The material sequenced was peripheral blood or thyroid tissue (not recorded which). DNA of the CDR3: TGTGCCAGCAGCGGATCCGGGACAGGGTACAATGAGCAGTTCTTC. Translating gives CASSGSGTGYNEQFF.